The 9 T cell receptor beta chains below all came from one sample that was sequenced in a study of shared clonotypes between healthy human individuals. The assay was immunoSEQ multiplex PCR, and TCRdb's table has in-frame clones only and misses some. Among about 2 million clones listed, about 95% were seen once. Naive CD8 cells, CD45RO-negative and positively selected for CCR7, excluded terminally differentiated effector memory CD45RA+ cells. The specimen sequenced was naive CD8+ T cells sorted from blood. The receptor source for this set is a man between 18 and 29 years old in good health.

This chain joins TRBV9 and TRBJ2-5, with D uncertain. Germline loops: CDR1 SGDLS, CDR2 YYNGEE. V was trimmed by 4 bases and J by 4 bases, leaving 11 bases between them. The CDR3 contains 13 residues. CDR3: CASSPQAGETQYF. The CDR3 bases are TGTGCCAGCAGCCCCCAGGCTGGAGAGACCCAGTACTTC.

For the CDR3, the DNA is TGTGCCAGTAGTATACCCGCAGGGCTAACCTATGGCTACACCTTC. It translates to CASSIPAGLTYGYTF. The genes are TRBV19 and TRBJ1-2, with a weak D call TRBD1 (5 bases). This CDR3 spans 15 amino acids. Trimming removed 2 bases from V and 4 bases from J, with 14 bases in between. Germline CDR1 LNHDA, CDR2 SQIVND (reference sequence).

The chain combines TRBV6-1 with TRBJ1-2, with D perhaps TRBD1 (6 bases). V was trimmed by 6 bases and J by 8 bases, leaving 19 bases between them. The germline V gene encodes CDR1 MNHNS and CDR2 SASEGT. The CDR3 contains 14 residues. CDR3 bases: TGTGCCAGCAGCCCACGGGGGGCTACTCCCGGCTACACCTTC. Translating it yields CASSPRGATPGYTF.

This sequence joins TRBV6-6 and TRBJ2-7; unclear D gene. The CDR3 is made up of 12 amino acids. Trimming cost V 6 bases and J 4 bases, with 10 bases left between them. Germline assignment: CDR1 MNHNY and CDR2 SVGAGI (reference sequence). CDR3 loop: CASSTIEYEQYF. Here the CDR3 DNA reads TGTGCCAGCAGCACCATAGAATACGAGCAGTACTTC.

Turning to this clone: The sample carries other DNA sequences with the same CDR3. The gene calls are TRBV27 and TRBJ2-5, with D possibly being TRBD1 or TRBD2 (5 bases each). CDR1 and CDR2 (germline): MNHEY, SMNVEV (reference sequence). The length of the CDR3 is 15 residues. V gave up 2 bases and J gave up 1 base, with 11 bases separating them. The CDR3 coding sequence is TGTGCCAGCAGTTTAGGGACGGACATCCAAGAGACCCAGTACTTC. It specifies CASSLGTDIQETQYF.

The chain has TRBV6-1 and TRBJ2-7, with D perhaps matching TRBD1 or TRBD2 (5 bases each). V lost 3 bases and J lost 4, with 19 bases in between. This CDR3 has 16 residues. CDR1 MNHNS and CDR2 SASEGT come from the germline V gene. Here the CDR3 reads CASSEFSGTLLYEQYF. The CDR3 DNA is TGTGCCAGCAGTGAGTTCTCCGGGACCCTTCTTTACGAGCAGTACTTC.

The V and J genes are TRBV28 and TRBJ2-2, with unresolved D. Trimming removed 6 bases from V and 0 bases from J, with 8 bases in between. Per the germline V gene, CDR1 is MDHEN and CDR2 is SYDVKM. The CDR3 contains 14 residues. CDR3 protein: CASRLEANTGELFF. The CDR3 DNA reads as TGTGCCAGCAGGTTAGAAGCGAACACCGGGGAGCTGTTTTTT.

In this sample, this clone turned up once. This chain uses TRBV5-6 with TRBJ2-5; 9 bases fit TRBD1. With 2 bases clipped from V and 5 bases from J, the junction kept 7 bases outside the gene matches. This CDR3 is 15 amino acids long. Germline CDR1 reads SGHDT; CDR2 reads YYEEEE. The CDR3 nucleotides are TGTGCCAGCAGCTTCGAGGACAGGGGAATGGAGACCCAGTACTTC. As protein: CASSFEDRGMETQYF.

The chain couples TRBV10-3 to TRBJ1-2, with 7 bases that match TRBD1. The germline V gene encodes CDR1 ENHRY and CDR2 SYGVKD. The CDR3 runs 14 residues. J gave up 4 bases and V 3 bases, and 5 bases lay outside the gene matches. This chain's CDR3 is CAISEGGASYGYTF. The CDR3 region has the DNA TGTGCCATCAGTGAAGGGGGCGCGAGCTATGGCTACACCTTC.